This T cell receptor (beta chain) was sequenced in a study of PD-L1 blockade in urothelial cancer (dated by TCRdb to 2017 to 2019). Some background on the complete study: All patients started therapy around 2014 and received atezolizumab 1,200 mg intravenously every 3 weeks. About nine tenths of the roughly 29 patients were males with bladder-origin urothelial cancer, and about 60% of the roughly 30 reported a prior smoking history. An ECOG performance status of 0 or 1 was recorded for the patients, and 0 to 3 prior chemotherapy regimens had been received by the patients. Blood samples were analyzed 3 weeks after the start of treatment (second dose) and 6 weeks after the start of treatment. Blood samples yielded a median of around 150,000 T cells and tens of thousands of unique TCRs, with median clonality 0.080. The study, an exploratory multi-omic analysis, examined somatic, immune and clinical correlates of response to PD-L1 blockade with atezolizumab in urothelial cancer. Pretreatment tumor samples and matched peripheral blood, collected serially before and after atezolizumab treatment, underwent TCR sequencing. Durable clinical benefit was defined as progression-free survival longer than 6 months, and TCR features were also tested against progression-free and overall survival. In the same patients who had TCR sequencing, pretreatment tumors also underwent whole exome sequencing and RNA sequencing. Durable clinical benefit was achieved by nine patients but not by the remaining 20. Pretreatment blood TCR-seq was available for twenty-nine patients, at least one posttreatment blood collection was obtained for about 25 patients, and tumor TCR-seq was available for about 25 patients.

Concerning this clone itself: The clone's antigen remains unknown. Per-base qualities were not stored, and no clone one base away is much larger.

Broad study findings and their caveats: At 3 weeks after the start of treatment, tumor-associated TCR clones in peripheral blood had expanded more in patients with durable benefit (n of about 20, p = 0.022). Because the sample size was small (n of about 27) and many of the analyses were exploratory, the results are meant to be hypothesis-generating. Improved progression-free and overall survival was associated with having pretreatment peripheral blood TCR clonality below the median.

In light of the paper, this sample's time point label describes: peripheral blood 6 weeks after treatment start. The cohort included 29 patients with locally advanced or metastatic urothelial carcinoma who were treated at Memorial Sloan Kettering on a trial protocol. Peripheral blood mononuclear cells were collected pretreatment and during treatment, with between 1 and 8 total time points per patient. The Qiagen DNeasy Blood extraction kit was used to purify genomic DNA from total PBMCs and tumor samples. Collected pretreatment and during treatment, PBMCs were isolated and stored as previously described. CDR1 is given as SEHNR and CDR2 as FQNEAQ, both from the germline V gene (reference sequence). Trimming takes 6 bases off V and 5 bases off J; junction bases not matched to a gene: 3. Including cysteine and phenylalanine, the CDR3 has 14 amino acids. The kept DNA is CDR3 alone, 42 bases in frame from the first base.

Each PCR received spiked-in synthetic TCR analog templates so that absolute template abundance could be estimated from read counts. Using the immunoSEQ assay, TCRbeta CDR3 regions were amplified from genomic DNA with bias-controlled V and J gene primers. Rearranged TCRbeta segments were sequenced at approximately 20X coverage. Under the source paper's analysis protocol: Sequencing errors were corrected by clustering, and CDR3s were annotated against IMGT so that V, D and J genes could be assigned. Downstream analyses used only productive TCRbeta rearrangements and left out out-of-frame or stop-codon sequences. Clonality was calculated as one minus the Shannon entropy normalized by the log of the number of unique productive sequences. Clones differing between time points or between blood and tumor were identified using Fisher's exact test with Benjamini-Hochberg correction, with an adjusted p below 0.01 applied as the threshold. TCRdb retrieved this table from immuneACCESS and kept in-frame rearrangements only. Not all clones are present; in checked studies, unresolved V genes account for under half, and no reason is known for the remainder. The V and J calls and clone size were taken over from that table, and D and trimming were inferred from the DNA. The sample profile shows 46,000 or so clones; about 90% of them were found once. The ten largest clonotypes hold more than 9% of the sample.

The TCR comes from a man aged 55 to 69 with urothelial cancer. The sequenced sample was PBMCs, obtained around atezolizumab (anti-PD-L1) treatment. The chain is encoded by TRBV7-9 joined to TRBJ2-1, with 11 bases matching TRBD2. The DNA is as follows: TGTGCCAGCAGAAGACTAGCGGGGAACAATGAGCAGTTCTTC. This codes for CASRRLAGNNEQFF.